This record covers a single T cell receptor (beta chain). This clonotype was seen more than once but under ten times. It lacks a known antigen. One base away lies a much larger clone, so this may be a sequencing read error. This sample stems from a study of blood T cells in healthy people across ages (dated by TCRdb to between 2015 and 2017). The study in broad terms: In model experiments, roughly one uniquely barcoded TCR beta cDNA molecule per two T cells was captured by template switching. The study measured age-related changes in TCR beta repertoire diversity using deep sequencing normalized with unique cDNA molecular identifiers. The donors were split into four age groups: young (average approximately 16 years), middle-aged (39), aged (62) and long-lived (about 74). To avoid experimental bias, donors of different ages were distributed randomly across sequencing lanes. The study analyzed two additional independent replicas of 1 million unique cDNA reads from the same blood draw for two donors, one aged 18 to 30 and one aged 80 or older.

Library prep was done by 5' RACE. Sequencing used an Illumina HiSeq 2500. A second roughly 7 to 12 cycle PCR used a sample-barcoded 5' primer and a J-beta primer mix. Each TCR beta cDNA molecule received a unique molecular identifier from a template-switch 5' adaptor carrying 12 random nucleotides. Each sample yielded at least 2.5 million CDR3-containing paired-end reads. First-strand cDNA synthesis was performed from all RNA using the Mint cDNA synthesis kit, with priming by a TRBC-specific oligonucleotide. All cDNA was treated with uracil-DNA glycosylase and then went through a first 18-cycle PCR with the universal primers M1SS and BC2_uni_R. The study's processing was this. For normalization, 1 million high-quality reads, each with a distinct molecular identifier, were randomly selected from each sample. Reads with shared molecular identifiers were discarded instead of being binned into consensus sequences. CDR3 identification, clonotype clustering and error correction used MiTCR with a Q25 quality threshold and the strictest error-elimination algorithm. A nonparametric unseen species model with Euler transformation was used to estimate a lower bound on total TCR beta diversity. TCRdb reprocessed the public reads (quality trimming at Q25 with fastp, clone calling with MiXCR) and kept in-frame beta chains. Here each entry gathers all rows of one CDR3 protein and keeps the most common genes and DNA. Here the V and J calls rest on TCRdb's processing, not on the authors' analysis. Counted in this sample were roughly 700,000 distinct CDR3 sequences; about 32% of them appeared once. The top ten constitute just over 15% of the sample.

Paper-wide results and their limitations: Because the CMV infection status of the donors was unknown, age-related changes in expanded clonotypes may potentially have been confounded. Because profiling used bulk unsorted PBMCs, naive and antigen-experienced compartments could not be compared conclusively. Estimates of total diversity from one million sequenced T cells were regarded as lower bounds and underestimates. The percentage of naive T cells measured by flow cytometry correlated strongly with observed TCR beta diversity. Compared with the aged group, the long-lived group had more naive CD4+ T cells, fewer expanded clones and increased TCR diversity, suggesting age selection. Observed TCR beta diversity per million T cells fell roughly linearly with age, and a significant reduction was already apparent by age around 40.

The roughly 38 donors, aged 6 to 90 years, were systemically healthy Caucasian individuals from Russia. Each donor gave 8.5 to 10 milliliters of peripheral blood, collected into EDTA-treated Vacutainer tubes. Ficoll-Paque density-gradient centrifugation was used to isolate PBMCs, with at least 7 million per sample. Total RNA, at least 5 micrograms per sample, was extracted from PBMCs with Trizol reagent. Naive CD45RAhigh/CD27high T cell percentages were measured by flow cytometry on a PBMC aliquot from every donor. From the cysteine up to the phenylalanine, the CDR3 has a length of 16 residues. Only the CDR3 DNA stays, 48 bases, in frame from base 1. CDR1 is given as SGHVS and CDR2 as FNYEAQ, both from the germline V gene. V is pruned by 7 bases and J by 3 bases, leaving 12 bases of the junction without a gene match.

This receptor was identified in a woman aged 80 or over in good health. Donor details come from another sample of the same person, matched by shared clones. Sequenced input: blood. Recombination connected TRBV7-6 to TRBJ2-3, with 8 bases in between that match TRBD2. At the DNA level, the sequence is TGTGCCAGCAACTCTAGGACTAGCCCAGGGACAGATACGCAGTATTTT. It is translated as CASNSRTSPGTDTQYF.